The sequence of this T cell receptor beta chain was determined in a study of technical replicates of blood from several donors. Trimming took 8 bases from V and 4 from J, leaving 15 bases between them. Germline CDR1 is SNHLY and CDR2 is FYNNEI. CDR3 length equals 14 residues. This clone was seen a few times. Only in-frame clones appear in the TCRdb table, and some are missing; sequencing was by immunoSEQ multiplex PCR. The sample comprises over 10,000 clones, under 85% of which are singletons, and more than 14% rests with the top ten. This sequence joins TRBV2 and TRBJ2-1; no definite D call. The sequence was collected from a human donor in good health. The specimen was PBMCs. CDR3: CASRVAVQYNEQFF. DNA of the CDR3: TGTGCCAGCCGGGTCGCGGTCCAATACAATGAGCAGTTCTTC.